This T cell receptor (beta chain) was captured by sequencing in a study of blood T cell repertoires in COVID-19. The CDR3 has 14 residues. Trimming took 4 bases from V and 0 from J; bases not matched to a gene: 2. Germline V gene lookup returns CDR1 MDHEN and CDR2 SYDVKM. This clone was counted between two and nine times. Being one base from a much bigger clone, this may be a read error. The identical CDR3 is also encoded by other nucleotide sequences in the sample. Assay used: immunoSEQ multiplex PCR; TCRdb lists only in-frame clones, some missing. The table records about 330,000 clones, under 90% of them present only once.

The gene calls are TRBV28 and TRBJ1-1; the match to TRBD1 covers 7 bases. This clonotype was obtained from a woman aged 18-35 years who had recovered from COVID-19. The sequenced material came from PBMCs or T cells enriched from blood (not recorded which). CDR3 in DNA: TGTGCCAGCAGTTCAGGGGGGATGAACACTGAAGCTTTCTTT. Translating gives CASSSGGMNTEAFF.